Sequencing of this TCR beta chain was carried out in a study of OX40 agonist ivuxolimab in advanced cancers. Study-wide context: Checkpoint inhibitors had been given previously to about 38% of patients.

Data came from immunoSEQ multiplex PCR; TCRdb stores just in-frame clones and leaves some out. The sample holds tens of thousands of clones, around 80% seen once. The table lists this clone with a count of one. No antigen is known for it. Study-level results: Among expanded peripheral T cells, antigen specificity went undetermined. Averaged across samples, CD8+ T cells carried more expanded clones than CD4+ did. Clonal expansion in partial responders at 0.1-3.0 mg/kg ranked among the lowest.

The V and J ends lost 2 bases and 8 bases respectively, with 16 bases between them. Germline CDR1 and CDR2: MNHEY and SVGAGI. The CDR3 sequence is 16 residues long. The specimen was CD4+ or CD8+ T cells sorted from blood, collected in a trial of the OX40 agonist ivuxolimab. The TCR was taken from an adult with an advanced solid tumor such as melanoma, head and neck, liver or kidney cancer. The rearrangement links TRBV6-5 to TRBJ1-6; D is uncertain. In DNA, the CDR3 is TGTGCCAGCAGTTACGGGTTCCTCCTTCGGGATTCACCCCTCCACTTT. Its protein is CASSYGFLLRDSPLHF.